This is a list of T cell receptor beta chains from one sample in a study of T cell responses to AZD1222 COVID-19 vaccine. Only in-frame clones appear in the TCRdb table, and some are missing; sequencing was by immunoSEQ multiplex PCR. In the table there are about 56,000 clones, 75% to 90% of which are singletons. The sample consisted of peripheral blood, taken 28 days after the second AZD1222 dose. These TCRs come from an adult who received the AZD1222 COVID-19 vaccine. The CDR3 runs from the conserved cysteine through the conserved F or W. The D gene is left open where the match is weak. The size field is filled for only some rows; it gives once, few, many or a size class.

D: TRBD1; size: .; V: TRBV19; J: TRBJ1-2; DNA: TGTGCCAGTAGTCGGAAGGACAGGGTGGGCCTGTATGGCTACACCTTC; CDR3: CASSRKDRVGLYGYTF
D: .; size: .; V: TRBV9; J: TRBJ1-2; DNA: TGTGCCAGCAGCGCCGAAGTAGTGGATGGCTACACCTTC; CDR3: CASSAEVVDGYTF
D: TRBD1; size: .; V: TRBV3-1/TRBV3-2; J: TRBJ2-2; DNA: TGTGCCAGCAGCCTGCCGGGACAGGGCCGCACCGGGGAGCTGTTTTTT; CDR3: CASSLPGQGRTGELFF
D: .; size: .; V: TRBV5-1; J: TRBJ2-3; DNA: TGCGCCAGCAGCTTAGATTTTAATACGCAGTATTTT; CDR3: CASSLDFNTQYF
D: .; size: .; V: TRBV6-5; J: TRBJ1-1; DNA: TGTGCCAGCAGCAAACAGGGAAGGAACACTGAAGCTTTCTTT; CDR3: CASSKQGRNTEAFF
D: .; size: .; V: TRBV2; J: TRBJ1-5; DNA: TGTGCCAGCCATGACAGACTTAGCAATCAGCCCCAGCATTTT; CDR3: CASHDRLSNQPQHF
D: TRBD2; size: .; V: TRBV7-8; J: TRBJ2-1; DNA: TGTGCCAGCAGCCAAATCAGCGGGAGGCAGTTCTTC; CDR3: CASSQISGRQFF
D: .; size: .; V: TRBV18; J: TRBJ1-6; DNA: TGTGCCAGCTCACCACTTGATGGGGGGTCACCCCTCCACTTT; CDR3: CASSPLDGGSPLHF
D: TRBD1; size: .; V: TRBV28; J: TRBJ2-3; DNA: TGTGCCAGCAGACCCACCGGACAGGGCGGATCAGATACGCAGTATTTT; CDR3: CASRPTGQGGSDTQYF
D: .; size: .; V: TRBV19; J: TRBJ1-2; DNA: TGTGCCAGTAGATCGTCTGGGGGCGCATTACACTATGGCTACACCTTC; CDR3: CASRSSGGALHYGYTF
D: TRBD1; size: .; V: TRBV11-2; J: TRBJ1-1; DNA: TGTGCCAGCAGCTTAGTAGCCAGGGGGCGGACTGAAGCTTTCTTT; CDR3: CASSLVARGRTEAFF
D: TRBD2; size: .; V: TRBV28; J: TRBJ2-7; DNA: TGTGCCAGCAGTTCACCCGGGACTAGCGGGAGTAGGTACGAGCAGTACTTC; CDR3: CASSSPGTSGSRYEQYF
D: TRBD1; size: .; V: TRBV3-1/TRBV3-2; J: TRBJ1-5; DNA: TGTGCCAGCAGCCAGGACGCGACAGGGTATCAGCCCCAGCATTTT; CDR3: CASSQDATGYQPQHF
D: TRBD1; size: .; V: TRBV18; J: TRBJ2-3; DNA: TGTGCCAGCTCATCCCGGGACAGTGTGGATACGCAGTATTTT; CDR3: CASSSRDSVDTQYF
D: .; size: .; V: TRBV21-1; J: TRBJ1-2; DNA: TGTGCCAGCAGAAAACCAGGGGCTAAACGCTATGGCTACACCTTC; CDR3: CASRKPGAKRYGYTF
D: .; size: .; V: TRBV30; J: TRBJ1-6; DNA: TGTGCCTGGGAAACCGGGAGTAGCTCCTATAATTCACCCCTCCACTTT; CDR3: CAWETGSSSYNSPLHF
D: .; size: .; V: TRBV29-1; J: TRBJ1-2; DNA: TGCAGCGTTAAACAAGGGAAAGGGAACTATGGCTACACCTTC; CDR3: CSVKQGKGNYGYTF
D: .; size: .; V: TRBV28; J: TRBJ1-2; DNA: TGTGCCAGCAGTTTAGGGCGGTATGGCTACACCTTC; CDR3: CASSLGRYGYTF
D: .; size: .; V: TRBV7-6; J: TRBJ2-1; DNA: TGTGCCAGCAGCTTAGGAACTGACAATGAGCAGTTCTTC; CDR3: CASSLGTDNEQFF
D: TRBD1; size: .; V: TRBV6-5; J: TRBJ1-1; DNA: TGTGCCAGCTATAGGCTATACAGGGGGGGCACTGAAGCTTTCTTT; CDR3: CASYRLYRGGTEAFF
D: TRBD1; size: once; V: TRBV6-6; J: TRBJ1-1; DNA: TGTGCCAGCGCGGGACAGGGGCTAACTGAAGCTTTCTTT; CDR3: CASAGQGLTEAFF
D: .; size: once; V: TRBV27; J: TRBJ2-6; DNA: TGTGCCAGCAGGGGGTTCGGGGCCAACGTCCTGACTTTC; CDR3: CASRGFGANVLTF
D: .; size: .; V: TRBV20-1; J: TRBJ2-1; DNA: TGCAGTGCTAGCAGGGAGAGGTGGTTCTTC; CDR3: CSASRERWFF
D: .; size: .; V: TRBV6-2/TRBV6-3; J: TRBJ2-1; DNA: TGTGCCAGCAGTTATGGGACTGAGAACAATGAGCAGTTCTTC; CDR3: CASSYGTENNEQFF
D: TRBD1; size: .; V: TRBV29-1; J: TRBJ2-7; DNA: TGCAGCGTTGAATCCGGGACAGGGGGCACATGGGAGCAGTACTTC; CDR3: CSVESGTGGTWEQYF
D: TRBD1; size: .; V: TRBV10-3; J: TRBJ1-5; DNA: TGTGCCATCAGTGACGAGGGACAGGGGGCGCGACAGCCCCAGCATTTT; CDR3: CAISDEGQGARQPQHF
D: .; size: .; V: TRBV7-3; J: TRBJ2-3; DNA: TGTGCCAGCAGCTTAGGTGGCGTCGGTTTAACAGATACGCAGTATTTT; CDR3: CASSLGGVGLTDTQYF
D: .; size: .; V: TRBV2; J: TRBJ1-6; DNA: TGTGCCAGCAGGACGGGGGAGGGCAATTCACCCCTCCACTTT; CDR3: CASRTGEGNSPLHF
D: .; size: .; V: TRBV21-1; J: TRBJ1-5; DNA: TGTGCCAGCAGCGAGCCCCGGGATCAGCCCCAGCATTTT; CDR3: CASSEPRDQPQHF
D: .; size: .; V: TRBV7-2; J: TRBJ2-2; DNA: TGTGCCAGCAGCATCCAGGGATCCGGGGAGCTGTTTTTT; CDR3: CASSIQGSGELFF
D: TRBD1; size: .; V: TRBV19; J: TRBJ1-1; DNA: TGTGCCAGTTGGGGGACAGGGACCCCAACTGAAGCTTTCTTT; CDR3: CASWGTGTPTEAFF
D: .; size: .; V: TRBV3-1/TRBV3-2; J: TRBJ1-2; DNA: TGTGCCAGCAGCCAAGAATGGGGCGTCTATGGCTACACCTTC; CDR3: CASSQEWGVYGYTF